This is a list of T cell receptor beta chains from one sample in a study of control samples from healthy donors and cancer patients. Profiled with immunoSEQ multiplex PCR; TCRdb holds only in-frame clones, not every one. The repertoire holds fewer than 85,000 clones, 91% seen once, with roughly 14% in the top ten. The sequenced sample was blood. Receptors were obtained from a man aged 25-45 years in good health. Both conserved end residues are trimmed from each CDR3.

V,J,CDR3
TRBV27,TRBJ2-1,ASSLLTPSPGYNEQF
TRBV2,TRBJ2-2,ASSYALPGELF
TRBV6-5,TRBJ1-1,ASSPSDRRWTEAF
TRBV30,TRBJ2-7,AWSRAGGHREQY
TRBV5-6,TRBJ1-4,ASSHRDSEKLF
TRBV28,TRBJ2-7,ASEQGTYEQY
TRBV29-1,TRBJ2-2,SGGTANTGELF
TRBV4-1,TRBJ1-5,ASSQVGQRDQPQH
TRBV19,TRBJ2-6,ASMAGGISGANVLT
TRBV19,TRBJ2-3,ASTPNSGRSTDTQY
TRBV30,TRBJ2-7,AWTPTAGGLYEQY
TRBV6-5,TRBJ2-1,ASGRGEFNEQF
TRBV11-2,TRBJ2-5,ASRQELGRETQY
TRBV13,TRBJ1-3,ASSLREAGNTIY
TRBV5-8,TRBJ2-3,ASSLRQTDTQY
TRBV15,TRBJ1-4,ATSRAGTRNEKLF
TRBV7-7,TRBJ2-5,ASSLGSGETQY
TRBV4-1,TRBJ1-5,ASSQDGNQPQH
TRBV25-1,TRBJ2-1,ASSGDEQF
TRBV7-3,TRBJ2-1,ASSTPGRDKINEQF
TRBV27,TRBJ1-5,ASSSVGPYSNQPQH
TRBV5-1,TRBJ2-6,ASSFAGPGANVLT
TRBV6-5,TRBJ1-5,ASSYLRGGNQPQH
TRBV30,TRBJ1-3,AWNYASGNTIY
TRBV7-2,TRBJ1-6,ASSLWGENSPLH
TRBV6-5,TRBJ2-2,ASCRAGYTGELF
TRBV27,TRBJ2-1,ASSLRGLSSYNEQF
TRBV5-1,TRBJ1-1,ASSLGTPQTEAF
TRBV7-9,TRBJ2-1,ASSLNGLTYNEQF
TRBV24-1,TRBJ2-1,ATSDSGGLHNEQF
TRBV30,TRBJ2-7,AWDQGQTNYEQY
TRBV7-9,TRBJ2-7,ASSLAVRGGEQY
TRBV30,TRBJ1-2,AGSSGSARYT
TRBV7-2,TRBJ2-7,ASSLGSGGVYEQY
TRBV24-1,TRBJ2-1,ATDSDPYNEQF
TRBV27,TRBJ2-7,ASSSSGTGGYEQY
TRBV30,TRBJ2-2,AWSGLGQLTGELF
TRBV5-1,TRBJ1-3,ASSSTGSSGNTIY
TRBV30,TRBJ2-1,AWKSTGALGEQF
TRBV19,TRBJ2-5,ASLDRGFQETQY
TRBV5-1,TRBJ1-1,ASSTDGYTEAF
TRBV6-4,TRBJ1-6,ASSDSTNSPLH
TRBV3-1/TRBV3-2,TRBJ2-7,ASSPNPGDEQY
TRBV27,TRBJ2-7,ASSAGFEQY
TRBV19,TRBJ2-3,ASSTAGTDTQY
TRBV7-2,TRBJ2-5,ASSLVASGAPNQETQY